The following is a TCR beta chain sequence with its context. Its antigen is undetermined. The data were taken from a study of vaccination and CD4 T cells after COVID-19. Described treatment: approximately 9-day PBMC culture with coronavirus spike peptide pools or control peptides (ViraFEST assay). The unexposed donor provided CD4+ T cells, which were taken before the COVID-19 pandemic (2011-2018). Researchers reported culturing 2 million or so PBMCs per well with roughly 10 IU/ml IL-2 and approximately 10 ug/ml peptide pools. The CDR3 has 17 amino acids. Germline V gene sequence: CDR1 SGHTA, CDR2 FQGNSA. Trimming removed 1 base at V and 2 bases at J, with 12 bases between. Oncomine TCR Beta short-read sequencing was applied to DNA from cultured CD4+ T cells. A single record per CDR3 protein comes from TCRdb applying MiXCR to the PCR reads. Of roughly 7,000 distinct CDR3 sequences detected, just over 40% appear once; the ten largest clones hold roughly two fifths.

Source material: CD4+ T cells from blood, cultured in vitro. The V gene is TRBV7-2, the J gene TRBJ2-6; D possibly corresponds to TRBD1 (5 bases). This receptor was taken from a human donor in good health. DNA of the CDR3: TGTGCCAGCAGCTTAGAGGGCAGGGCGACTGGGGCCAACGTCCTGACTTTC. Protein sequence: CASSLEGRATGANVLTF.